What follows describes a single T cell receptor (beta chain). The sample belongs to a study of blood T cell repertoires in COVID-19. As for the study in general: Collection of acute and convalescent COVID-19 samples took place in the United States, Italy and Spain.

From germline, CDR1 is SGHDN and CDR2 FVKESK. There are 16 residues in the CDR3. The germline V and J ends were trimmed by 4 bases and 2 bases, with 18 bases remaining between them. Authors' data handling: Using reference gene primer amplification, nucleated cell counts were estimated. Only in-frame clones appear in the TCRdb table, and some are missing; sequencing was by immunoSEQ multiplex PCR. That table is the source of V, J and clone size, and D and trimming were worked out from the DNA. The sample consists of approximately 140,000 clones, 75% to 90% of them appearing once. The sample consisted of peripheral blood. This sequence joins TRBV14 and TRBJ2-7; D might be TRBD1 (5 bases). This clonotype was sampled from a man aged 60-69 years with active or convalescent COVID-19. The CDR3 coding sequence is TGTGCCAGCAGCCTCACGAGACAGTCTTCTCCCTACGAGCAGTACTTC. This translates into CASSLTRQSSPYEQYF.